Presented here are 18 T cell receptor beta chains from one specimen sequenced in a study of vaccination and CD4 T cells after COVID-19. Regarding time point: late sampling 161 to 241 days after vaccination in three convalescent patients. This sample's treatment: roughly 11-day PBMC culture with coronavirus spike peptide pools or control peptides (ViraFEST assay). These receptors are not linked to any known antigen. Oncomine TCR Beta short-read sequencing was applied to DNA from cultured CD4+ T cells. TCRdb re-called the PCR reads with MiXCR, one entry per CDR3 protein. Of under 20,000 distinct CDR3 sequences listed, 51% were seen once; the top ten hold about 20%. The specimen was CD4+ T cells from blood, cultured in vitro, collected about 7 months after SARS-CoV-2 vaccination. These receptors were obtained from a human donor who had recovered from COVID-19.

The V gene is TRBV11-3, the J gene TRBJ1-2, with D uncertain. Between the trimmed V and J ends, which lost 1 base and 6 bases, there was a span of 12 bases. CDR1 is SGHNT and CDR2 is YENEEA in the germline V gene. The CDR3 is 14 amino acids. DNA for the CDR3: TGTGCCAGCAGCTTAGGAGCGGGCGGGGATGGCTACACCTTC. This gives the protein CASSLGAGGDGYTF.

The chain combines TRBV7-2 with TRBJ2-5, with D unclear. From germline, CDR1 is SGHTA and CDR2 FQGNSA. The CDR3 runs 15 residues. The V end was cut by 1 base, the J end by 2 bases, with 11 bases between. CDR3 sequence: CASSLDVHVQETQYF. DNA of the CDR3: TGTGCCAGCAGCTTAGATGTCCATGTACAAGAGACCCAGTACTTC.

This chain uses TRBV2 with TRBJ1-1; a weak D match, TRBD1 (5 bases). The germline V and J ends were trimmed by 6 bases and 2 bases, with 13 bases remaining between them. Germline CDR1 is SNHLY and CDR2 is FYNNEI. This CDR3 spans 14 amino acids. CDR3 protein: CASSRMGVNTEAFF. The CDR3 region has the DNA TGTGCCAGCAGCCGCATGGGGGTAAACACTGAAGCTTTCTTT.

This clonotype has only one observation. This chain connects TRBV15 to TRBJ2-5, with 11 bases fitting TRBD2. The V gene end was trimmed by 5 bases and the J gene end by 5 bases; junction bases not matched to a gene: 10. Germline CDR1 LNHNV, CDR2 YYDKDF (reference sequence). The CDR3 has 16 amino acids. This chain's CDR3 is CATSEPPSSGRETQYF. The CDR3 DNA reads as TGTGCCACCAGCGAACCCCCCTCTAGCGGGAGGGAGACCCAGTACTTC.

The chain is built from TRBV19 and TRBJ2-1; TRBD2 agrees at 14 bases. The J call is doubtful: the DNA matches TRBJ2-7 better. Germline loops: CDR1 LNHDA, CDR2 SQIVND (reference sequence). This CDR3 contains 16 residues. CDR3 loop: CASSPSGLAGEDEQYF. In DNA form, the CDR3 reads TGTGCCAGTAGTCCATCGGGACTAGCGGGAGAGGACGAGCAGTACTTC.

The chain couples TRBV18 to TRBJ1-2; D is unclear. CDR1 and CDR2 (germline): KGHSH, LQKENI. The CDR3 totals 14 residues. V was shortened by 0 bases and J by 2 bases, with 7 bases between the two germline ends. CDR3 nucleotides: TGTGCCAGCTCACCACCGGGCCAAAACTATGGCTACACCTTC. Translation gives CASSPPGQNYGYTF.

In its sample, this clonotype was seen a few times. This rearrangement joins TRBV6-1 to TRBJ1-1, with 7 bases that match TRBD1. The CDR3 is 13 residues long. V shed 6 bases and J 4 bases; nucleotides not matched to a gene: 5. Germline lookup yields CDR1 MNHNS and CDR2 SASEGT. Here the CDR3 reads CASSPTGATEAFF. The CDR3 DNA sequence: TGTGCCAGCAGCCCCACAGGGGCCACTGAAGCTTTCTTT.

The chain recombines TRBV5-1 with TRBJ2-5; TRBD1 or TRBD2 may be the D gene (5 bases each). CDR3 length: 16 amino acids. Germline CDR1 reads SGHRS; CDR2 reads YFSETQ. V was shortened by 2 bases and J by 5 bases, with 19 bases between the two germline ends. The CDR3 DNA sequence: TGCGCCAGCAGCTTTCCTCCGGGACGACCTGGGGAGACCCAGTACTTC. Encoded protein: CASSFPPGRPGETQYF.

The gene calls are TRBV7-2 and TRBJ2-3; D unresolved. The CDR3 contains 12 residues. With 3 bases removed from V and 6 bases from J, the gap between germline ends came to 7 bases. Per germline, CDR1 SGHTA and CDR2 FQGNSA. This CDR3 is CASSFGPDTQYF. In nucleotides, the CDR3 is TGTGCCAGCAGCTTCGGGCCGGATACGCAGTATTTT.

The chain links TRBV4-2 to TRBJ2-2; 7 bases agree with TRBD2. The CDR3 is made up of 18 amino acids. CDR1 is LGHNA and CDR2 is YNFKEQ in the germline V gene. Germline trimming cut 0 bases from V and 4 bases from J; bases unmatched to any gene: 11. DNA of the CDR3: TGTGCCAGCAGCCAAGAAGGGAGGGGCGAACACCTCACCGGGGAGCTGTTTTTT. As protein: CASSQEGRGEHLTGELFF.

The CDR3 DNA reads as TGTGCCAGCAGTTACCGGGCAGGAAGAAATTCACCCCTCCACTTT. This translates into CASSYRAGRNSPLHF. The chain combines TRBV6-2 or TRBV6-3 with TRBJ1-6; no definite D call. The germline gives CDR1 MNHEY, CDR2 SVGEGT. V shed 2 bases and J shed 7 bases, with 12 bases lying between them. The length of the CDR3 is 15 residues.

Worth noting for this clonotype: The junction shows a germline mismatch at one end, possibly a read error. The chain uses TRBV6-5 and TRBJ1-2; 7 positions match TRBD1. The CDR3 length is 15 residues. From germline, CDR1 is MNHEY and CDR2 SVGAGI. CDR3 residues: CASSDSDRSHYGYTF. The CDR3 DNA follows: TGTGCCAGCAGTGACTCGGACAGGTCCCACTATGGCTACACCTTC.

This chain joins TRBV20-1 and TRBJ2-3, with D maybe TRBD2 (6 bases). Germline CDR1 reads DFQATT; CDR2 reads SNEGSKA (reference sequence). V dropped 5 bases and J dropped 7 bases, with 16 bases sitting between them. This CDR3 spans 13 amino acids. This chain's CDR3 is CSAEDPGGNTQYF. DNA for the CDR3: TGCAGTGCTGAGGACCCTGGCGGGAATACGCAGTATTTT.

This chain uses TRBV7-9 with TRBJ2-7, with unresolved D. CDR1 is SEHNR and CDR2 is FQNEAQ in the germline V gene (reference sequence). The CDR3 loop spans 13 amino acids. Trimming pared 4 bases from V and 3 bases from J, leaving 10 bases between. This CDR3 is CASSSGWGYEQYF. CDR3 DNA sequence: TGTGCCAGCAGCTCCGGGTGGGGCTACGAGCAGTACTTC.

This clonotype was seen once. The rearrangement uses TRBV6-1 and TRBJ1-1, with 7 bases identical to TRBD1. V dropped 10 bases and J dropped 5; count of bases not matched to a gene: 13. The germline V gene encodes CDR1 MNHNS and CDR2 SASEGT. CDR3 length equals 14 residues. For the CDR3, the DNA is TGTGCCACCGCTGTAGAGGGGGCTTGGACTGAAGCTTTCTTT. Translated, it gives CATAVEGAWTEAFF.

The chain is built from TRBV12-3 or TRBV12-4 and TRBJ1-1; 9 bases map to TRBD1. The V gene end was trimmed by 6 bases and the J gene end by 3 bases; junction bases not matched to a gene: 11. The CDR3 has 16 residues. For the CDR3, the DNA is TGTGCCAGCAGCCATAGACAGGGGGTGGCGGACACTGAAGCTTTCTTT. As protein: CASSHRQGVADTEAFF.

This clonotype has a single count. The V gene is TRBV20-1, the J gene TRBJ2-7; 11 nucleotides line up with TRBD2. Trimming at V came to 1 base and at J to 6 bases, leaving 8 bases not matched to a gene. This CDR3 comprises 15 residues. Germline-derived CDR1 and CDR2 are DFQATT and SNEGSKA (reference sequence). The CDR3 sequence: CSARVGLAAGGEQYF. The CDR3 nucleotides read TGCAGTGCTAGAGTGGGACTAGCGGCGGGGGGCGAGCAGTACTTC.

The chain has TRBV7-9 and TRBJ1-1; no clear D. With 4 bases removed from V and 0 bases from J, the gap between germline ends came to 6 bases. Germline CDR1 reads SEHNR; CDR2 reads FQNEAQ (reference sequence). CDR3 size: 13 residues. CDR3 sequence (DNA): TGTGCCAGCAGCTCGCAGATGAACACTGAAGCTTTCTTT. This codes for CASSSQMNTEAFF.